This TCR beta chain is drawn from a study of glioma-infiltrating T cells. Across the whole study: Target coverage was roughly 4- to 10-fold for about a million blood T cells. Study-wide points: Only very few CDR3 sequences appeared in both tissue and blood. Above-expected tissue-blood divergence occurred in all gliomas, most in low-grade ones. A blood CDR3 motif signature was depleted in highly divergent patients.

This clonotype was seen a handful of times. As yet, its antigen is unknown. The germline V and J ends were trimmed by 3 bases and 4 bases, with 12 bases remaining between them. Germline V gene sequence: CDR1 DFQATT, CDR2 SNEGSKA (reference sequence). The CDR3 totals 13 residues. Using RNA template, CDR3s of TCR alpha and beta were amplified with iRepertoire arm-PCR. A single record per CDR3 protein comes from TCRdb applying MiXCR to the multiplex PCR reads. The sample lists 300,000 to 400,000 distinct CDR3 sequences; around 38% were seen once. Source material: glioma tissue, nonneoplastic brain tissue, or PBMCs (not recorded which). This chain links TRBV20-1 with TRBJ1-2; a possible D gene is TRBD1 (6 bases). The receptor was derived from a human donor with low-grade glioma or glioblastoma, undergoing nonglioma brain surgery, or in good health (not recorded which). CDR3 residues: CSASRGGTYGYTF. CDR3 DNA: TGCAGTGCTAGTAGGGGGGGTACCTATGGCTACACCTTC.